What follows are 21 T cell receptor beta chains derived from one specimen sequenced in a study of cytomegalovirus exposure and HLA in healthy donors. This PCR relied on a set of 60 Vbeta primers and 13 Jbeta primers. Produced via immunoSEQ multiplex PCR; TCRdb's table is partial and in-frame only. The sample carries 130,000 or so clones, 50% to 75% recorded once. Sequenced: PBMCs. The receptor source for this set is a woman in her 40s in good health and CMV-seronegative.

The chain links TRBV11-1 to TRBJ2-7, with TRBD1 matching over 8 bases. Germline loops: CDR1 SGHAT, CDR2 FQDESV (reference sequence). The CDR3 is made up of 15 amino acids. With V trimmed by 5 bases and J by 3 bases, 9 bases remained unmatched. CDR3 amino acids: CASSRPGQDYYEQYF. In DNA, the CDR3 is TGTGCCAGCAGCCGGCCGGGACAGGATTACTACGAGCAGTACTTC.

This clone was seen only a few times. The rearrangement joins TRBV5-1 to TRBJ1-1, with 10 bases lining up with TRBD1. With 0 bases clipped from V and 4 bases from J, the junction kept 6 bases outside the gene matches. Looked up from germline, CDR1 is SGHRS and CDR2 is YFSETQ. This CDR3 region has 16 residues. The CDR3 sequence is CASSLGGTGAITEAFF. CDR3 coding DNA: TGCGCCAGCAGCTTGGGTGGGACAGGGGCGATCACTGAAGCTTTCTTT. Complete variable domain (other parts from reference TRBV5-1 and TRBJ1-1): KAGVTQTPRYLIKTRGQQVTLSCSPISGHRSVSWYQQTPGQGLQFLFEYFSETQRNKGNFPGRFSGRQFSNSRSEMNVSTLELGDSALYLCASSLGGTGAITEAFFGQGTRLTVV.

The chain couples TRBV5-1 to TRBJ1-1, with 8 bases that match TRBD1. CDR1 and CDR2 (germline): SGHRS, YFSETQ. The J segment lost 1 base and the V segment lost 0 bases, leaving 14 bases of the junction unmatched. The CDR3 loop spans 19 amino acids. This chain's CDR3 is CASSLARQGASGPNTEAFF. For the CDR3, the DNA is TGCGCCAGCAGCTTGGCCCGCCAGGGGGCTTCGGGACCGAACACTGAAGCTTTCTTT. Variable domain in full (rest from reference TRBV5-1 and TRBJ1-1): KAGVTQTPRYLIKTRGQQVTLSCSPISGHRSVSWYQQTPGQGLQFLFEYFSETQRNKGNFPGRFSGRQFSNSRSEMNVSTLELGDSALYLCASSLARQGASGPNTEAFFGQGTRLTVV.

The chain has TRBV4-3 and TRBJ1-2, with D unclear. There are 14 residues in the CDR3. CDR1 is LGHNA and CDR2 is YSLEER in the germline V gene. Trimming removed 0 bases from V and 4 bases from J, with 9 bases in between. CDR3: CASSQEAQLYGYTF. In DNA form, the CDR3 reads TGCGCCAGCAGCCAAGAGGCACAGCTCTATGGCTACACCTTC.

This clone has just a few counts. The chain links TRBV5-6 to TRBJ1-1, with a weak D call TRBD1 (6 bases). This CDR3 has 13 residues. CDR1 SGHDT and CDR2 YYEEEE come from the germline V gene. With 5 bases removed from V and 2 bases from J, the gap between germline ends came to 10 bases. DNA of the CDR3: TGTGCCAGCAGTCAGACAGGCAACACTGAAGCTTTCTTT. Translation gives CASSQTGNTEAFF.

This clone was seen a few times. The chain combines TRBV12-2 with TRBJ2-5; the table assigns TRBD2, which was not confirmed against the DNA. TRBV12-2 has pseudogene status. The CDR3 runs 15 residues. The DNA of the CDR3 is TGTGCAAGTCGCCCGAGTTGGGGAGGGGACGAGACCCAGTACTTC. It encodes CASRPSWGGDETQYF.

This clone appeared a few times. The chain links TRBV10-3 to TRBJ2-5, with 9 nucleotides matching TRBD1. Germline V gives CDR1 ENHRY, CDR2 SYGVKD. The CDR3 length is 17 residues. V trimming: 4 bases; J trimming: 2 bases; junction bases outside the gene matches: 11. The CDR3 DNA reads TGTGCCATCAGTGCGAGACCGGGACAGGGCGATCAAGAGACCCAGTACTTC. Translation: CAISARPGQGDQETQYF.

About this clone itself: Other DNA sequences in the sample encode the same CDR3. The genes are TRBV9 and TRBJ1-1; D unclear. V was cut by 4 bases and J by 2 bases, with 9 bases left in between. Germline V lookup: CDR1 SGDLS, CDR2 YYNGEE. There are 13 residues in the CDR3. CDR3 bases: TGTGCCAGCAGCCCCAGAGGAAACACTGAAGCTTTCTTT. Its translation: CASSPRGNTEAFF.

The chain employs TRBV10-2 and TRBJ1-5; D is perhaps TRBD1 (6 bases). This CDR3 contains 16 residues. From germline, CDR1 is WSHSY and CDR2 SAAADI. V was pared by 6 bases and J by 2 bases, with 17 bases between. The CDR3 sequence is CASRALDRNGNQPQHF. Here the CDR3 DNA reads TGCGCCAGCAGGGCCCTCGACAGGAACGGCAATCAGCCCCAGCATTTT.

The chain recombines TRBV6-1 with TRBJ2-5; 12 bases agree with TRBD1. V lost 1 base, J lost 7 bases, and 4 bases stayed unmatched. CDR3 size: 15 residues. Germline CDR1 MNHNS, CDR2 SASEGT. The DNA of the CDR3 is TGTGCCAGCAGTGAAGGGGGACAGGGGGCGAGGACCCAGTACTTC. This encodes CASSEGGQGARTQYF.

CDR3 nucleotide sequence: TGTGCCAGCACGAGGAGCTCCTATAATTCACCCCTCCACTTT. This sequence encodes CASTRSSYNSPLHF. The chain uses TRBV6-5 and TRBJ1-6; D uncertain. The CDR3 spans 14 residues. Trimming removed 7 bases from V and 0 bases from J, with 7 bases in between. Per germline, CDR1 MNHEY and CDR2 SVGAGI.

The chain links TRBV7-2 to TRBJ2-3, with 12 bases matching TRBD2. This CDR3 contains 18 residues. CDR1 and CDR2 (germline): SGHTA, FQGNSA. With V trimmed by 5 bases and J by 7 bases, 16 bases remained unmatched. The CDR3 coding sequence is TGTGCCAGCAGCCTAACTAGCGGGGGGCCGGGGGGTAGAAATACGCAGTATTTT. This encodes CASSLTSGGPGGRNTQYF.

The V call is TRBV28, the J call TRBJ2-7; D ambiguous. The CDR3 consists of 15 residues. Trimming removed 6 bases at V and 5 bases at J, with 20 bases between. Per germline, CDR1 MDHEN and CDR2 SYDVKM. The CDR3: CASSPRLTPAHEQYF. In DNA, the CDR3 is TGTGCCAGCAGCCCCCGCCTGACTCCGGCCCACGAGCAGTACTTC.

This sequence joins TRBV7-9 and TRBJ1-1; weak D call: TRBD1 (5 bases). This CDR3 spans 13 amino acids. Germline V lookup: CDR1 SEHNR, CDR2 FQNEAQ (reference sequence). V was clipped by 5 bases and J by 1 base, with 8 bases between them. CDR3 DNA: TGTGCCAGCAGCGAGACAGCGAACACTGAAGCTTTCTTT. This sequence encodes CASSETANTEAFF. Complete variable domain (other parts from reference TRBV7-9 and TRBJ1-1): DTGVSQNPRHKITKRGQNVTFRCDPISEHNRLYWYRQTLGQGPEFLTYFQNEAQLEKSRLLSDRFSAERPKGSFSTLEIQRTEQGDSAMYLCASSETANTEAFFGQGTRLTVV.

The chain combines TRBV19 with TRBJ2-1; the match to TRBD2 covers 12 bases. V gave up 8 bases and J gave up 2 bases; unmatched junction bases: 7. CDR1 LNHDA and CDR2 SQIVND come from the germline V gene (reference sequence). CDR3 size: 16 residues. CDR3 amino acids: CASEDSSGGAYNEQFF. CDR3 DNA sequence: TGTGCCAGTGAAGATTCTAGCGGGGGGGCCTACAATGAGCAGTTCTTC.

The chain employs TRBV5-1 and TRBJ2-5, with a possible D match to TRBD2 (6 bases). Trimming removed 4 bases at V and 1 base at J, with 8 bases between. From germline, CDR1 is SGHRS and CDR2 YFSETQ. The CDR3 has 13 residues. This CDR3 is CASSGGLQETQYF. CDR3 sequence (DNA): TGCGCCAGCAGCGGGGGACTCCAAGAGACCCAGTACTTC. Variable domain in full (rest from reference TRBV5-1 and TRBJ2-5): KAGVTQTPRYLIKTRGQQVTLSCSPISGHRSVSWYQQTPGQGLQFLFEYFSETQRNKGNFPGRFSGRQFSNSRSEMNVSTLELGDSALYLCASSGGLQETQYFGPGTRLLVL.

The rearrangement joins TRBV11-2 to TRBJ2-1, with 7 bases matching TRBD2. Germline loops: CDR1 SGHAT, CDR2 FQNNGV. The CDR3 has 14 residues. Unmatched junction bases numbered 2, after V lost 0 bases and J lost 6 bases. The CDR3 coding sequence is TGTGCCAGCAGCTTAGATCGACTAGCCAATGAGCAGTTCTTC. This sequence encodes CASSLDRLANEQFF.

The chain employs TRBV30 and TRBJ2-2; D might be TRBD2 (7 bases). The CDR3 runs to 14 residues. V was clipped by 4 bases and J by 2 bases, with 11 bases between them. CDR1 GTSNPN and CDR2 SVGIG come from the germline V gene (reference sequence). CDR3 sequence reads: CAWTGGTNTGELFF. For the CDR3, the DNA is TGTGCCTGGACGGGGGGCACCAACACCGGGGAGCTGTTTTTT.

As DNA, the CDR3 is TGTGCCAGCAGCACCCGGGACAGGGGCCTCACCGGGGAGCTGTTTTTT. This translates into CASSTRDRGLTGELFF. The J gene is TRBJ2-2, the V gene TRBV7-8; 10 bases agree with TRBD1. V was clipped by 5 bases and J by 4 bases; unmatched bases: 7. This CDR3 has 16 residues. Germline V lookup: CDR1 SGHVS, CDR2 FQNEAQ.

V and J are TRBV9 and TRBJ1-3; no definite D call. The ends were cut back, 4 bases at V and 0 bases at J, with 23 bases in the middle. This CDR3 region has 19 residues. CDR1 SGDLS and CDR2 YYNGEE come from the germline V gene. DNA of the CDR3: TGTGCCAGCAGCTCCTCCACACGGGAAAGGGCCCTCTCTGGAAACACCATATATTTT. The encoded protein is CASSSSTRERALSGNTIYF.

The chain couples TRBV29-1 to TRBJ1-3; D unclear. Germline V gene sequence: CDR1 SQVTM, CDR2 ANQGSEA. The V end was cut by 7 bases, the J end by 1 base, with 14 bases between. The CDR3 consists of 14 residues. The CDR3: CSAVEGRSGNTIYF. The CDR3 nucleotides read TGCAGCGCCGTCGAGGGCAGGTCTGGAAACACCATATATTTT.